The TCR beta chain under discussion was sequenced for a study of molecular identifiers for immune sequencing clone quantification. Each CDR3 protein gets one entry after TCRdb re-called the PCR reads with MiXCR. The repertoire holds about half a million distinct CDR3 sequences, with roughly 23% as singletons. Findings of the study overall: Effector cells had over 99% of their molecules in clones above 20 RNA copies, while naive cells had under 1%.

This clonotype came up a few times. Its antigen remains unknown. Investigators produced naive CD8 libraries from 20,000 to 1,000,000 sorted cells, drawing on 10%, 30% or 50% RNA. Germline CDR1 is LNHDA and CDR2 is SQIVND (reference sequence). This CDR3 region has 13 residues. V lost 6 bases and J lost 2, with 11 bases in between. Sequenced input: naive CD8+ T cells from blood, with Jurkat cell RNA spiked in. Subset specified: FACS-sorted CD8+CD4-CCR7+CD45RA+ naive T cells. The TCR originated in a human donor in good health. Some libraries in this study had Jurkat cell RNA spiked in. This sequence joins TRBV19 and TRBJ2-7; D might be TRBD1 (5 bases). The CDR3 sequence is CASSPGKTYEQYF. The CDR3 nucleotides are TGTGCCAGTAGCCCAGGGAAGACCTACGAGCAGTACTTC. Supplemented by reference TRBV19 and TRBJ2-7, the full variable domain reads DGGITQSPKYLFRKEGQNVTLSCEQNLNHDAMYWYRQDPGQGLRLIYYSQIVNDFQKGDIAEGYSVSREKKESFPLTVTSAQKNPTAFYLCASSPGKTYEQYFGPGTRLTVT.